Below, one T cell receptor (beta chain) is given with its context. This sample is part of a study of blood T cell repertoires in COVID-19. Background on the study: Nucleic acid was either cDNA or gDNA, and it came from T cells, B-cell-depleted T cells, or PBMCs.

Germline assignment: CDR1 SGHNT and CDR2 YYREEE (reference sequence). This CDR3 has 14 amino acids. After removal of 1 base from V and 6 bases from J, the junction contained 6 bases not matched to a gene. How the authors handled the data: Amplification with reference gene primers provided the estimates of nucleated cell counts. The protocol was immunoSEQ multiplex PCR, while the TCRdb copy is restricted to in-frame clones and leaves out a portion. V and J calls and clone size come straight from that table; D and trimming were deduced from the DNA. Here the sample spans 25,000 to 35,000 clones, around nine tenths being singletons.

Sample: peripheral blood. This receptor was taken from a man between 65 and 80 years old with active COVID-19. The chain links TRBV5-4 to TRBJ1-2; TRBD1 agrees at 7 bases. The DNA for the CDR3 is TGTGCCAGCAGCTTGAGAGGGGGCGGCCATGGCTACACCTTC. It yields the protein CASSLRGGGHGYTF.